The next 18 T cell receptor beta chains were all read from a single sample in a study of identical twins. One entry per CDR3 protein results from TCRdb running MiXCR on the 5' RACE reads. The sample has about 700,000 distinct CDR3 sequences, over 8.5% seen once. These same records also appear under a second study, on yellow fever vaccine responses in identical twins.

The sample comprised PBMCs. These receptors originate from a woman in her late teens or twenties in good health.

This clonotype has at least ten counts. The V call is TRBV9, the J call TRBJ2-1; 14 bases match TRBD2. The CDR3 covers 16 residues. From germline, CDR1 is SGDLS and CDR2 YYNGEE. V gave up 6 bases and J gave up 2 bases; unmatched junction bases: 4. This chain's CDR3 is CASTTSGGATYNEQFF. The CDR3 nucleotides are TGTGCCAGCACGACTAGCGGGGGGGCTACCTACAATGAGCAGTTCTTC.

This clonotype showed up just a few times. The rearrangement joins TRBV19 to TRBJ2-5, with D unclear. Germline values: CDR1 LNHDA, CDR2 SQIVND (reference sequence). V lost 6 bases and J lost 4, with 12 bases in between. CDR3 size: 13 residues. CDR3 sequence: CASRGRGRETQYF. CDR3 in DNA: TGTGCCAGTAGAGGCAGAGGCCGAGAGACCCAGTACTTC.

This clonotype occurred many times. This sequence joins TRBV3-1 and TRBJ2-7; D assignment may be TRBD1 or TRBD2 (6 bases each). This CDR3 contains 14 residues. Germline CDR1 reads LGHDT; CDR2 reads YNNKEL (reference sequence). V dropped 4 bases and J dropped 2 bases, with 12 bases sitting between them. CDR3 sequence (DNA): TGTGCCAGCAGCCCTCTCGGGGGCCCCTACGAGCAGTACTTC. Its protein product is CASSPLGGPYEQYF.

This sequence joins TRBV14 and TRBJ2-1; 7 nucleotides align to TRBD2. The CDR3 contains 18 residues. CDR1 is SGHDN and CDR2 is FVKESK in the germline V gene. The J segment lost 0 bases and the V segment lost 4 bases, leaving 12 bases of the junction unmatched. The CDR3 bases are TGTGCCAGCAGCCCAGATCGACTAGCAGCAAGCTCCTACAATGAGCAGTTCTTC. Its translation is CASSPDRLAASSYNEQFF.

The V and J genes are TRBV29-1 and TRBJ1-1; D is unresolved. CDR1 SQVTM and CDR2 ANQGSEA come from the germline V gene. This CDR3 is built from 10 residues. The V end lost 7 bases, the J end lost 1 base, and 4 bases lay between the germline ends. The CDR3 loop reads CSAGNTEAFF. Here the CDR3 DNA reads TGCAGCGCAGGGAACACTGAAGCTTTCTTT.

This clonotype was counted a few times. The CDR3 DNA follows: TGTGCCAGCAGCCCGGGGGTCCACTCCTACGAGCAGTACTTC. Translation gives CASSPGVHSYEQYF. The chain recombines TRBV12-3 or TRBV12-4 with TRBJ2-7, with D perhaps TRBD2 (6 bases). CDR3 length: 14 amino acids. V lost 6 bases and J 0 bases, leaving 12 bases between the germline ends.

In its sample, this clonotype was seen many times. V and J are TRBV5-5 and TRBJ2-1; 7 bases match TRBD2. Germline lookup yields CDR1 SGHKS and CDR2 YYEKEE (reference sequence). The CDR3 sequence is 14 residues long. The ends lost 4 bases at V and 10 bases at J; junction bases unmatched: 11. CDR3 sequence (DNA): TGTGCCAGCAGCCCGACCCCACTAGCGAGCGAGCAGTTCTTC. Translating gives CASSPTPLASEQFF.

This clonotype was seen a few times. The chain joins TRBV9 to TRBJ2-5; tentatively, D is TRBD1 or TRBD2 (6 bases each). Trimming left V 4 bases short and J 5 bases short, with 12 bases between. Germline V gives CDR1 SGDLS, CDR2 YYNGEE. The CDR3 totals 13 residues. The CDR3 spells CASSRWGAETQYF. In DNA, the CDR3 is TGTGCCAGCAGCAGATGGGGGGCGGAGACCCAGTACTTC.

In this sample, this clonotype turned up many times. The rearrangement links TRBV29-1 to TRBJ2-1; 9 bases fit TRBD2. The germline CDR1 and CDR2 sequences are SQVTM and ANQGSEA. The CDR3 has 15 residues. After removal of 4 bases from V and 4 bases from J, the junction contained 8 bases not matched to a gene. CDR3 coding DNA: TGCAGCGTTGTTGGCGGGGGGGAAACTTACAATGAGCAGTTCTTC. Residues: CSVVGGGETYNEQFF.

The genes are TRBV20-1 and TRBJ2-3; 7 nucleotides align to TRBD1. Germline loops: CDR1 DFQATT, CDR2 SNEGSKA (reference sequence). This CDR3 region has 15 residues. The J segment lost 4 bases and the V segment lost 1 base, leaving 8 bases of the junction unmatched. The CDR3 coding sequence is TGCAGTGCTAGAGTACCACGTACAGGGGCAGATACGCAGTATTTT. Translation: CSARVPRTGADTQYF.

This clonotype was detected only a few times. This sequence joins TRBV12-3 or TRBV12-4 and TRBJ2-4; possible D gene TRBD1, 5 bases. This CDR3 has 12 residues. V was cut by 3 bases and J by 8 bases, with 8 bases left in between. The CDR3 is CASSFQGDIQYF. CDR3 coding DNA: TGTGCCAGCAGTTTTCAAGGGGACATTCAGTACTTC.

The V gene is TRBV27, the J gene TRBJ1-5; D ambiguous. The CDR3 has 14 amino acids. Germline loops: CDR1 MNHEY, CDR2 SMNVEV (reference sequence). The V end was cut by 6 bases, the J end by 5 bases, with 14 bases between. The DNA for the CDR3 is TGTGCCAGCAGCACCCGGGAGAACTATCAGCCCCAGCATTTT. It translates to CASSTRENYQPQHF.

In its sample, this clonotype was seen many times. V and J are TRBV7-8 and TRBJ1-2; D is unclear. CDR3 length: 14 amino acids. The germline V gene has CDR1 SGHVS and CDR2 FQNEAQ. V was trimmed by 5 bases and J by 2 bases, leaving 12 bases between them. CDR3 protein: CASSGIDKNYGYTF. The CDR3 DNA sequence: TGTGCCAGCAGCGGGATCGACAAGAACTATGGCTACACCTTC.

This clonotype has ten or more counts. The chain employs TRBV12-3 or TRBV12-4 and TRBJ1-2, with D possibly matching TRBD1 (6 bases). The ends were cut back, 5 bases at V and 3 bases at J, with 22 bases in the middle. The CDR3 runs 17 residues. CDR3 region: CASSKTGSRNYDYGYTF. CDR3 sequence (DNA): TGTGCCAGCAGTAAAACAGGGAGCCGTAATTACGACTATGGCTACACCTTC.

The CDR3 sequence is CASRLDRARKNYGYTF. DNA of the CDR3: TGTGCCAGCAGACTCGACAGGGCAAGGAAGAACTATGGCTACACCTTC. J is TRBJ1-2 and V is TRBV7-9; 7 positions match TRBD1. CDR1 SEHNR and CDR2 FQNEAQ come from the germline V gene (reference sequence). The V and J ends lost 6 bases and 2 bases, in that order; junction bases with no gene match: 12. This CDR3 contains 16 residues.

The chain uses TRBV25-1 and TRBJ2-7, with TRBD2 identical over 10 bases. The length of the CDR3 is 14 residues. In germline, CDR1 is MGHDK, CDR2 SYGVNS. J was trimmed by 7 bases and V by 3 bases; bases with no gene match: 6. CDR3 DNA: TGTGCCAGCAGTGATGCTAGCGGGGGTGTAGAGCAGTACTTC. The encoded protein is CASSDASGGVEQYF.

The chain has TRBV27 and TRBJ2-1; 7 bases agree with TRBD2. CDR1 is MNHEY, CDR2 SMNVEV, per germline (reference sequence). V lost 7 bases to trimming and J lost 5 bases; unmatched junction nucleotides: 14. The CDR3 covers 16 residues. The CDR3 reads CASKELGRALNNEQFF. DNA for the CDR3: TGTGCCAGCAAAGAATTAGGGAGGGCCCTCAACAATGAGCAGTTCTTC.

The chain's CDR3 is CASSQESSGRSQDTQYF. CDR3 nucleotides: TGCGCCAGCAGCCAAGAGTCTAGCGGGAGGTCCCAGGATACGCAGTATTTT. The chain couples TRBV4-3 to TRBJ2-3; 11 bases agree with TRBD2. CDR3 length: 17 residues. Germline CDR1 reads LGHNA; CDR2 reads YSLEER. V trimming: 0 bases; J trimming: 6 bases; junction bases outside the gene matches: 8.